The next 20 T cell receptor beta chains were all read from a single sample in a study of cytomegalovirus exposure and HLA in healthy donors. The PCR had 60 Vbeta and 13 Jbeta primers. The protocol was immunoSEQ multiplex PCR, while the TCRdb copy is restricted to in-frame clones and leaves out a portion. The repertoire has fewer than 250,000 clones, 70% to 85% of them found once; the top ten carry around 3.6%. Material for sequencing was PBMCs. The origin of the receptors is a man aged 35-49 years in good health and CMV-seropositive.

CDR3 in DNA: TGTGCCAGCAGCTCTCGAAGGGGCGGGGGGTCTCAAGAGACCCAGTACTTC. Its protein is CASSSRRGGGSQETQYF. This chain joins TRBV9 and TRBJ2-5; the match to TRBD2 covers 8 bases. The germline V gene encodes CDR1 SGDLS and CDR2 YYNGEE. The CDR3 has 17 residues. V was pared by 4 bases and J by 2 bases, with 13 bases of the junction left unmatched.

This clone was seen once. The chain uses TRBV6-5 and TRBJ2-5; D call uncertain. Germline CDR1 MNHEY, CDR2 SVGAGI. CDR3 length: 14 amino acids. Between the trimmed V and J ends, which lost 0 bases and 2 bases, there was a span of 7 bases. CDR3 residues: CASSYSTPQETQYF. For the CDR3, the DNA is TGTGCCAGCAGTTACTCGACTCCGCAAGAGACCCAGTACTTC.

The gene calls are TRBV7-9 and TRBJ1-4; D perhaps matches TRBD1 (5 bases). CDR3 length equals 17 residues. The V gene lost 0 bases and the J gene lost 1 base, with 12 bases spanning the gap. The germline gives CDR1 SEHNR, CDR2 FQNEAQ (reference sequence). The CDR3 protein is CASSLAGRGGTNEKLFF. In DNA form, the CDR3 reads TGTGCCAGCAGCTTAGCAGGGCGCGGGGGAACTAATGAAAAACTGTTTTTT.

This rearrangement joins TRBV9 to TRBJ2-3, with D possibly matching TRBD2 (7 bases). The CDR3 sequence is 15 residues long. Trimming shortened V by 0 bases and J by 5 bases, and 13 bases separated the two germline ends. Germline CDR1 and CDR2: SGDLS and YYNGEE. The DNA of the CDR3 is TGTGCCAGCAGCGTAGCGGCGGGGGCGGTAGATACGCAGTATTTT. Translating it yields CASSVAAGAVDTQYF.

The J gene is TRBJ1-1, the V gene TRBV19; D perhaps matches TRBD1 (6 bases). CDR3 length: 15 residues. In germline, CDR1 is LNHDA, CDR2 SQIVND (reference sequence). V gave up 3 bases and J gave up 2 bases, with 13 bases separating them. The CDR3 loop is CASSMSAGVNTEAFF. As DNA, the CDR3 is TGTGCCAGTAGTATGTCGGCAGGGGTCAACACTGAAGCTTTCTTT. Based on the CDR3 plus reference TRBV19 and TRBJ1-1, the full variable domain is DGGITQSPKYLFRKEGQNVTLSCEQNLNHDAMYWYRQDPGQGLRLIYYSQIVNDFQKGDIAEGYSVSREKKESFPLTVTSAQKNPTAFYLCASSMSAGVNTEAFFGQGTRLTVV.

This clone has only a few counts. J is TRBJ2-7 and V is TRBV5-4, with D perhaps TRBD2 (5 bases). CDR1 and CDR2 from the germline V gene are SGHNT and YYREEE (reference sequence). CDR3 length equals 13 residues. V dropped 4 bases and J dropped 6 bases, with 14 bases sitting between them. In nucleotides, the CDR3 is TGTGCCAGCAGCCCGGGTTCTCGGGGCGAGCAGTACTTC. Residues: CASSPGSRGEQYF.

This chain uses TRBV19 with TRBJ2-5; 12 bases match TRBD1. With 1 base clipped from V and 5 bases from J, the junction kept 2 bases outside the gene matches. This CDR3 has 15 residues. Germline values: CDR1 LNHDA, CDR2 SQIVND (reference sequence). CDR3 bases: TGTGCCAGTAGTATAGGGGACAGGGGGCCCGAGACCCAGTACTTC. Translated: CASSIGDRGPETQYF.

The J gene is TRBJ1-2, the V gene TRBV5-5; TRBD1 might be the D (6 bases). Trimming took 4 bases from V and 3 from J, leaving 13 bases between them. CDR3 length equals 14 residues. The germline gives CDR1 SGHKS, CDR2 YYEKEE (reference sequence). CDR3 amino acids: CASSPGQPYYGYTF. Here the CDR3 DNA reads TGTGCCAGCAGCCCAGGACAGCCGTACTATGGCTACACCTTC.

The chain recombines TRBV5-1 with TRBJ1-6; TRBD1 aligns across 11 bases. CDR1 SGHRS and CDR2 YFSETQ come from the germline V gene. The CDR3 runs to 15 residues. The junction had 6 bases not matched to a gene; V was cut back by 4 bases and J by 9 bases. The CDR3 region is CASSPGQGAGSPLHF. CDR3 nucleotides: TGCGCCAGCAGCCCAGGACAGGGGGCTGGTTCACCCCTCCACTTT.

In its sample, this clone was seen a few times. The rearrangement links TRBV18 to TRBJ1-1, with D possibly matching TRBD1 (5 bases). This CDR3 comprises 15 residues. Germline assignment: CDR1 KGHSH and CDR2 LQKENI. Trimming took off 2 bases at V and 1 base at J, with 11 bases between the two ends. The CDR3 loop reads CASSPMQGANTEAFF. The CDR3 region has the DNA TGTGCCAGCTCACCAATGCAAGGGGCGAACACTGAAGCTTTCTTT.

Only one count was recorded for this clone. V gene TRBV13 combines with J gene TRBJ2-2, with TRBD2 identical over 10 bases. From germline, CDR1 is PRHDT and CDR2 FYEKMQ (reference sequence). CDR3 length equals 17 residues. J gave up 4 bases and V 0 bases, and 5 bases lay outside the gene matches. The CDR3 spells CASSLGFSGRVTGELFF. The CDR3 DNA reads TGTGCCAGCAGCTTAGGCTTCAGCGGGAGGGTCACCGGGGAGCTGTTTTTT.

The V gene is TRBV5-1, the J gene TRBJ2-1; TRBD2 agrees at 12 bases. With V trimmed by 4 bases and J by 8 bases, 4 bases remained unmatched. The CDR3 consists of 14 residues. Germline CDR1 and CDR2: SGHRS and YFSETQ. CDR3 in DNA: TGCGCCAGCAGCCCTCGACTAGCGGGAGATGAGCAGTTCTTC. Its translation: CASSPRLAGDEQFF.

The rearrangement joins TRBV9 to TRBJ2-3, with 11 bases lining up with TRBD2. This CDR3 contains 16 residues. V lost 3 bases, J lost 2 bases, and 5 bases stayed unmatched. CDR1 SGDLS and CDR2 YYNGEE come from the germline V gene. The CDR3, as DNA: TGTGCCAGCAGCGCGACTAGCGGGGAGAACACAGATACGCAGTATTTT. Protein: CASSATSGENTDTQYF.

The chain links TRBV9 to TRBJ1-6; weak D call: TRBD1 (5 bases). The CDR3 consists of 17 residues. Germline V gives CDR1 SGDLS, CDR2 YYNGEE. V gave up 2 bases and J gave up 9 bases, with 21 bases separating them. The CDR3 DNA follows: TGTGCCAGCAGCGTCAACGAAGGGTTCCTGGGGGGTTCACCCCTCCACTTT. It is translated as CASSVNEGFLGGSPLHF.

CDR3 in DNA: TGCAGCGTTCGGACTAGAGGCACCGGGGAGCTGTTTTTT. This codes for CSVRTRGTGELFF. The V and J genes are TRBV29-1 and TRBJ2-2, with 7 bases that match TRBD2. The CDR3 loop spans 13 amino acids. Germline loops: CDR1 SQVTM, CDR2 ANQGSEA. With 5 bases clipped from V and 4 bases from J, the junction kept 4 bases outside the gene matches.

The CDR3 region has the DNA TGTGCCAGCATAGAGACTAGCGGAACAGATACGCAGTATTTT. Translation: CASIETSGTDTQYF. This chain links TRBV6-1 with TRBJ2-3, with 9 bases lining up with TRBD2. Trimming removed 7 bases from V and 3 bases from J; junction bases left unmatched: 5. There are 14 residues in the CDR3. Germline values: CDR1 MNHNS, CDR2 SASEGT.

The chain combines TRBV6-1 with TRBJ1-1; 8 nucleotides line up with TRBD1. The CDR3 has 14 residues. Germline CDR1 MNHNS, CDR2 SASEGT. The V segment lost 4 bases and the J segment 4 bases; nucleotides outside the gene matches: 5. The CDR3 protein is CASSVDRVATEAFF. The CDR3 bases are TGTGCCAGCAGTGTGGACAGGGTGGCCACTGAAGCTTTCTTT.

J is TRBJ2-5 and V is TRBV29-1, with 8 bases identical to TRBD1. CDR3 length: 12 amino acids. V gave up 6 bases and J gave up 5 bases; unmatched junction bases: 5. Germline loops: CDR1 SQVTM, CDR2 ANQGSEA. CDR3 in amino acids: CSVGHRGETQYF. As DNA, the CDR3 is TGCAGCGTCGGACACAGGGGGGAGACCCAGTACTTC.

This chain links TRBV20-1 with TRBJ2-1; no clear D gene. V shed 3 bases and J shed 8 bases, with 8 bases lying between them. The germline CDR1 and CDR2 sequences are DFQATT and SNEGSKA (reference sequence). The CDR3 runs to 11 residues. CDR3 sequence reads: CSASARDEQFF. The DNA for the CDR3 is TGCAGTGCTAGTGCGCGCGATGAGCAGTTCTTC.

The chain combines TRBV9 with TRBJ1-2, with D tentatively TRBD1 (5 bases). This CDR3 has 12 residues. The V gene's germline CDR1 is SGDLS and CDR2 YYNGEE. With 7 bases removed from V and 2 bases from J, the gap between germline ends came to 9 bases. DNA for the CDR3: TGTGCCAGCCAGGGTGAGAACTATGGCTACACCTTC. Its protein is CASQGENYGYTF.